A selection of T cell receptor beta chains follows, all from one sample in a study of human T cells and chemical hapten exposure. TCRdb recomputed calls from the RACE reads with MiXCR, one row per CDR3 protein. This sample has around 150,000 distinct CDR3 sequences, with 13% to 15% found just once. This specimen was whole blood, taken in connection with sensitization to the hapten diphenylcyclopropenone (DPC). Receptor source: a woman in her 30s with alopecia areata. Some clones in this sample may be carry-over from other donors' samples. Both conserved end residues are part of each CDR3. D genes are given only for firm matches. Size tells how often a clone was seen (once, few, many) or the class of an expanded clone, and some rows leave it out.

TRBJ2-1 | . | TRBD2 | TRBV29-1 | CSAQRGLADNEQFF | TGCAGCGCCCAAAGGGGACTAGCGGACAATGAGCAGTTCTTC
TRBJ1-1 | . | . | TRBV6-6 | CASSYPPGSLEAFF | TGTGCCAGCAGTTACCCACCCGGGAGCCTTGAAGCTTTCTTT
TRBJ2-7 | few | . | TRBV5-1 | CASSLVRGYRDEQYF | TGCGCCAGCAGCTTGGTACGGGGGTATCGAGACGAGCAGTACTTC
TRBJ2-5 | few | . | TRBV20-1 | CSASTVQETQYF | TGCAGTGCTTCGACAGTACAAGAGACCCAGTACTTC
TRBJ2-5 | . | TRBD2 | TRBV6-5 | CASSYSTTSGLAGETQYF | TGTGCCAGCAGTTACTCGACGACTAGCGGCTTAGCGGGGGAGACCCAGTACTTC
TRBJ2-3 | many | . | TRBV7-2 | CASSPLGGGLLADTQYF | TGTGCCAGCAGCCCCTTGGGGGGGGGCCTATTAGCAGATACGCAGTATTTT
TRBJ1-1 | . | . | TRBV6-2/TRBV6-3 | CASSYSKGGLDTKAFF | TGTGCCAGCAGTTACTCGAAAGGGGGTTTGGACACTAAAGCTTTCTTT
TRBJ2-5 | few | TRBD1 | TRBV5-4 | CASSSTGQETQYF | TGTGCCAGCAGCTCGACAGGGCAAGAGACCCAGTACTTC
TRBJ2-4 | . | . | TRBV7-6 | CASTLSAGGHIQYF | TGTGCCAGCACCCTCTCGGCCGGGGGGCACATTCAGTACTTC
TRBJ1-4 | many | . | TRBV29-1 | CSASRGSGEKLFF | TGCAGCGCCTCCAGGGGATCAGGTGAAAAACTGTTTTTT
TRBJ2-2 | many | TRBD2 | TRBV7-2 | CASSSLAGAGELFF | TGTGCCAGCAGCTCGCTAGCGGGAGCCGGGGAGCTGTTTTTT
TRBJ1-5 | few | . | TRBV28 | CASSSISESNQPQHF | TGTGCCAGCAGTTCGATATCGGAAAGCAATCAGCCCCAGCATTTT
TRBJ1-6 | few | TRBD1 | TRBV6-5 | CASRPLRTGNNSPLHF | TGTGCCAGCAGGCCTCTCCGGACAGGGAATAATTCACCCCTCCACTTT
TRBJ2-2 | . | TRBD2 | TRBV20-1 | CSGLAGGNTGELFF | TGCAGTGGTCTTGCGGGAGGTAACACCGGGGAGCTGTTTTTT
TRBJ1-4 | many | TRBD1 | TRBV29-1 | CSVLGTEREKLFF | TGCAGCGTTCTCGGGACAGAGAGGGAAAAACTGTTTTTT
TRBJ2-3 | few | TRBD2 | TRBV9 | CASSVELAGDGTDTQYF | TGTGCCAGCAGCGTAGAACTAGCGGGGGATGGAACAGATACGCAGTATTTT
TRBJ2-7 | many | . | TRBV10-2 | CASSESGADYEQYF | TGCGCCAGCAGTGAGTCAGGGGCCGACTACGAGCAGTACTTC
TRBJ2-1 | . | TRBD2 | TRBV7-8 | CASSPTRLAGGSGDEQFF | TGTGCCAGCAGCCCAACCCGACTAGCGGGAGGGTCGGGGGATGAGCAGTTCTTC
TRBJ1-1 | few | . | TRBV3-1 | CASSQVSALEAFF | TGTGCCAGCAGCCAGGTCTCGGCTCTTGAAGCTTTCTTT
TRBJ1-6 | . | TRBD1 | TRBV7-3 | CASSATGVNSPLHF | TGTGCCAGCAGCGCCACAGGGGTAAATTCACCCCTCCACTTT
TRBJ2-7 | . | . | TRBV20-1 | CSASHRYSYEQYF | TGCAGTGCTAGCCATAGGTACTCCTACGAGCAGTACTTC
TRBJ1-1 | few | . | TRBV28 | CASSLLGRAGTEAFF | TGTGCCAGCAGTTTACTCGGCAGGGCGGGGACTGAAGCTTTCTTT
TRBJ2-6 | few | . | TRBV13 | CASSRPGKAGANVLTF | TGTGCCAGCAGCCGACCCGGGAAGGCTGGGGCCAACGTCCTGACTTTC
TRBJ2-5 | few | . | TRBV12-3/TRBV12-4 | CASSLGSETQYF | TGTGCCAGCAGTTTAGGAAGTGAGACCCAGTACTTC
TRBJ1-2 | many | . | TRBV6-1 | CASSLENYGYTF | TGTGCCAGCTCTCTCGAGAACTATGGCTACACCTTC
TRBJ2-7 | . | TRBD2 | TRBV28 | CASGLAGGYEQYF | TGTGCCAGTGGACTAGCGGGAGGGTACGAGCAGTACTTC
TRBJ1-4 | few | TRBD1 | TRBV20-1 | CSARDRQGTEKLFF | TGCAGTGCTAGGGACCGACAGGGAACCGAAAAACTGTTTTTT
TRBJ1-5 | many | . | TRBV6-5 | CASSYGINQPQHF | TGTGCCAGCAGTTACGGGATAAATCAGCCCCAGCATTTT